The clone carrying this TCR beta chain appeared a single time. This sample is drawn from a study of T cell responses to AZD1222 COVID-19 vaccine. Libraries were prepared by immunoSEQ multiplex PCR; TCRdb keeps only in-frame clonotypes and omits some of them. This table has 150,000 to 200,000 clones, almost 95% appearing once. V was shortened by 2 bases and J by 6 bases, with 5 bases between the two germline ends. The germline V gene has CDR1 MGHDK and CDR2 SYGVNS. This CDR3 is built from 11 residues. The clonotype comes from an adult in good health. This sample comprised peripheral blood, obtained on day 0 of AZD1222 vaccination. V is TRBV25-1 and J is TRBJ2-7; D not certain. The CDR3 loop reads CASSEISEQYF. The CDR3 DNA sequence: TGTGCCAGCAGTGAAATATCCGAGCAGTACTTC.